This TCR beta chain was profiled in a study of OX40 agonist ivuxolimab in advanced cancers. Study-wide context: Every 2 weeks, patients got intravenous ivuxolimab at one of six dose levels (0.01-10 mg/kg). The study's findings and limits: The 0.1-3.0 mg/kg partial responders had among the lowest clonal expansion. Among T cells, CD8+ cells averaged more expanded clones than CD4+ cells.

V lost 4 bases, J lost 6 bases, and 6 bases stayed unmatched. The CDR3 extends over 15 amino acids. Germline V CDR1 and CDR2: SGHRS, YFSETQ. Worth noting for this clone: Its cognate antigen is unknown.

Autoimmune disease history or systemic immunosuppression led to patient exclusion. Generated by immunoSEQ multiplex PCR, the TCRdb table keeps only in-frame clones and is missing some. This table holds about 20,000 clones, roughly 80% found once. J is TRBJ2-2 and V is TRBV5-1, with 10 positions matching TRBD1. The sequenced sample was CD4+ or CD8+ T cells sorted from blood, obtained in a trial of the OX40 agonist ivuxolimab. This clonotype originated in an adult with an advanced solid tumor such as melanoma, head and neck, liver or kidney cancer. The CDR3 DNA is TGCGCCAGCAGCCCCGGGACAGGGGTGGCCGGGGAGCTGTTTTTT. Its protein is CASSPGTGVAGELFF.